Shown below are 27 T cell receptor beta chains from a single sample sequenced in a study of memory CD4+ T cells and cytomegalovirus serostatus (dated by TCRdb to between 2019 and 2020). Single viable CD3+CD4+CD8-CD45RO+ cells were sorted as memory CD4+ T cells on a FACSAria II. The library was built by means of the immunoSEQ multiplex PCR assay. TCRdb carries this immuneACCESS record with in-frame sequences only. Its versions omit some clonotypes, under half of them owing to an unresolved V gene in the studies checked, with the rest unexplained. The table for this sample lists 60,000 to 75,000 clones; around 80% of them were counted only once. Together, the top ten hold 0.5% to 0.6% of the sample. Specimen: memory CD4+ T cells from blood. Receptors originate from an adult in good health and CMV-seronegative. Some clones in this sample may be carry-over from other donors' samples.

J is TRBJ2-7 and V is TRBV13, with D possibly being TRBD1 (6 bases). V was pared by 2 bases and J by 0 bases, with 11 bases between. Germline CDR1 and CDR2: PRHDT and FYEKMQ (reference sequence). The CDR3 covers 15 residues. The CDR3 reads CASSLWAGASYEQYF. In nucleotides, the CDR3 is TGTGCCAGCAGCTTATGGGCAGGGGCCTCCTACGAGCAGTACTTC. Full variable domain (remainder filled in from reference TRBV13 and TRBJ2-7): AAGVIQSPRHLIKEKRETATLKCYPIPRHDTVYWYQQGPGQDPQFLISFYEKMQSDKGSIPDRFSAQQFSDYHSELNMSSLELGDSALYFCASSLWAGASYEQYFGPGTRLTVT.

The chain links TRBV7-2 to TRBJ1-1; perhaps TRBD1 as D (5 bases). The V end was cut by 1 base, the J end by 11 bases, with 17 bases between. This CDR3 is built from 14 residues. Per germline, CDR1 SGHTA and CDR2 FQGNSA. The CDR3 DNA reads TGTGCCAGCAGCTTAGAAGGCAGGGCCGGAGGCGCTTTCTTT. Amino acid sequence: CASSLEGRAGGAFF. Looking up the rest from reference TRBV7-2 and TRBJ1-1 gives the full variable domain: GAGVSQSPSNKVTEKGKDVELRCDPISGHTALYWYRQSLGQGLEFLIYFQGNSAPDKSGLPSDRFSAERTGGSVSTLTIQRTQQEDSAVYLCASSLEGRAGGAFFGQGTRLTVV.

This sequence joins TRBV5-1 and TRBJ2-2; D ambiguous. Trimming stripped 2 bases from V and 5 bases from J, with 7 bases between. There are 13 residues in the CDR3. Germline values: CDR1 SGHRS, CDR2 YFSETQ. The CDR3 DNA is TGCGCCAGCAGCTTTGTGGGTACCGGGGAGCTGTTTTTT. Translated: CASSFVGTGELFF.

The chain couples TRBV7-2 to TRBJ2-7; D gene ambiguous. Trimming left V 0 bases short and J 5 bases short, with 17 bases between. The CDR3 consists of 16 residues. Per the germline V gene, CDR1 is SGHTA and CDR2 is FQGNSA. This chain's CDR3 is CASSLAPPRRSDEQYF. The CDR3 region has the DNA TGTGCCAGCAGCTTAGCGCCACCCAGGCGGTCAGACGAGCAGTACTTC. Looking up the rest from reference TRBV7-2 and TRBJ2-7 gives the full variable domain: GAGVSQSPSNKVTEKGKDVELRCDPISGHTALYWYRQSLGQGLEFLIYFQGNSAPDKSGLPSDRFSAERTGGSVSTLTIQRTQQEDSAVYLCASSLAPPRRSDEQYFGPGTRLTVT.

The J gene is TRBJ2-7, the V gene TRBV30, with D unclear. Germline V gene lookup returns CDR1 GTSNPN and CDR2 SVGIG (reference sequence). This CDR3 spans 10 amino acids. The V end lost 5 bases, the J end lost 2 bases, and 4 bases lay between the germline ends. The CDR3 sequence: CAWFAYEQYF. The DNA of the CDR3 is TGTGCCTGGTTCGCCTACGAGCAGTACTTC.

The V gene is TRBV7-8, the J gene TRBJ2-5, with TRBD1 matching over 9 bases. The V gene end was trimmed by 3 bases and the J gene end by 4 bases; junction bases not matched to a gene: 12. The CDR3 has 17 amino acids. CDR1 and CDR2 from the germline V gene are SGHVS and FQNEAQ. The CDR3 here is CASSFRDRVLWGETQYF. CDR3 DNA sequence: TGTGCCAGCAGCTTCCGGGACAGGGTCCTTTGGGGAGAGACCCAGTACTTC.

The V call is TRBV30, the J call TRBJ2-3; D perhaps matches TRBD2 (7 bases). Trimming cost V 5 bases and J 4 bases, with 13 bases left between them. This CDR3 contains 13 residues. Germline-derived CDR1 and CDR2 are GTSNPN and SVGIG (reference sequence). The CDR3 coding sequence is TGTGCCTGGGGACGCGGGGGCGCAGATACGCAGTATTTT. This sequence encodes CAWGRGGADTQYF.

The chain uses TRBV2 and TRBJ1-5; a weak D match, TRBD1 (5 bases). CDR3 length equals 15 residues. Germline V gene lookup returns CDR1 SNHLY and CDR2 FYNNEI. V was trimmed by 2 bases and J by 3 bases, leaving 11 bases between them. The CDR3 protein is CASSETQGYNQPQHF. In DNA form, the CDR3 reads TGTGCCAGCAGTGAAACTCAGGGTTACAATCAGCCCCAGCATTTT.

The rearrangement joins TRBV7-3 to TRBJ1-1, with 7 bases fitting TRBD1. The germline gives CDR1 SGHTA, CDR2 FQGTGA. V gave up 2 bases and J gave up 4 bases; unmatched junction bases: 7. CDR3 length equals 15 residues. The CDR3 here is CASSLQGVGVTEAFF. As DNA, the CDR3 is TGTGCCAGCAGCTTACAGGGGGTTGGGGTCACTGAAGCTTTCTTT.

The CDR3 DNA reads TGCGCCCCTTACACCATATATTTT. It translates to CAPYTIYF. The chain couples TRBV10-1 to TRBJ1-3; no firm D call. V was clipped by 11 bases and J by 8 bases, with 4 bases between them. CDR3 size: 8 residues. Germline values: CDR1 WNHNN, CDR2 SYGVQD (reference sequence).

The V gene is TRBV5-1, the J gene TRBJ1-1, with D hard to call. The CDR3 spans 14 residues. Trimming shortened V by 1 base and J by 1 base, and 8 bases separated the two germline ends. Germline CDR1 reads SGHRS; CDR2 reads YFSETQ. The CDR3 DNA is TGCGCCAGCAGCTTGTTTTCCTGGAACACTGAAGCTTTCTTT. Translation: CASSLFSWNTEAFF.

The chain carries TRBV6-6 and TRBJ1-1; no reliable D call. V lost 0 bases and J lost 1, with 9 bases in between. The CDR3 sequence is 15 residues long. Germline V CDR1 and CDR2: MNHNY, SVGAGI (reference sequence). CDR3 coding DNA: TGTGCCAGCAGTTACTCGAGGAGGGCGAACACTGAAGCTTTCTTT. It yields the protein CASSYSRRANTEAFF.

V gene TRBV6-5 combines with J gene TRBJ2-1, with 8 bases aligning to TRBD2. The CDR3 extends over 14 amino acids. The germline V gene encodes CDR1 MNHEY and CDR2 SVGAGI. V was clipped by 6 bases and J by 7 bases; unmatched bases: 8. The CDR3 sequence is CASSRRPGGNEQFF. In DNA, the CDR3 is TGTGCCAGCAGCCGCCGTCCGGGGGGGAATGAGCAGTTCTTC.

The DNA for the CDR3 is TGCGCCACCTCTATGGAGGGGCTTACTAGCTATGGCTACACCTTC. Translating it yields CATSMEGLTSYGYTF. This chain uses TRBV10-1 with TRBJ1-2; D possibly corresponds to TRBD1 (5 bases). The germline gives CDR1 WNHNN, CDR2 SYGVQD (reference sequence). This CDR3 region has 15 residues. The V end was cut by 10 bases, the J end by 4 bases, with 22 bases between.

This clone was seen only a few times. J is TRBJ1-2 and V is TRBV10-3; TRBD1 matches at 8 bases. The J segment lost 3 bases and the V segment lost 6 bases, leaving 6 bases of the junction unmatched. CDR1 and CDR2 (germline): ENHRY, SYGVKD. The CDR3 contains 14 residues. DNA of the CDR3: TGTGCCATCAGACGACAGGGGCAATACTATGGCTACACCTTC. It yields the protein CAIRRQGQYYGYTF.

This clone was found many times. Within the sample, other DNA sequences also encode this same CDR3. This chain joins TRBV30 and TRBJ1-5; D gene uncertain. The CDR3 is 15 residues long. V lost 2 bases, J lost 1 base, and 12 bases lay in between. Germline V lookup: CDR1 GTSNPN, CDR2 SVGIG (reference sequence). CDR3 residues: CAWSFPGSSNQPQHF. DNA of the CDR3: TGTGCCTGGAGTTTTCCGGGGTCGAGCAATCAGCCCCAGCATTTT.

The chain joins TRBV30 to TRBJ2-1; TRBD2 matches at 11 bases. CDR1 and CDR2 from the germline V gene are GTSNPN and SVGIG (reference sequence). The J segment lost 7 bases and the V segment lost 3 bases, leaving 8 bases of the junction unmatched. This CDR3 has 15 amino acids. The CDR3 loop is CAWRPIAGGTNEQFF. DNA of the CDR3: TGTGCCTGGAGGCCGATAGCGGGGGGGACGAATGAGCAGTTCTTC.

The chain recombines TRBV4-1 with TRBJ1-1, with TRBD1 identical over 9 bases. V was pared by 3 bases and J by 3 bases, with 5 bases of the junction left unmatched. CDR3 length: 15 residues. Germline lookup yields CDR1 MGHRA and CDR2 YSYEKL. CDR3 loop: CASSQGQGLDTEAFF. The CDR3 DNA sequence: TGCGCCAGCAGCCAGGGACAGGGTTTGGACACTGAAGCTTTCTTT.

V gene TRBV7-8 combines with J gene TRBJ2-7, with D perhaps matching TRBD2 (6 bases). The germline gives CDR1 SGHVS, CDR2 FQNEAQ. Trimming pared 5 bases from V and 3 bases from J, leaving 11 bases between. The CDR3 spans 13 residues. This chain's CDR3 is CASSPLTSYEQYF. CDR3 DNA: TGTGCCAGCAGCCCCCTGACTAGCTACGAGCAGTACTTC.

The V call is TRBV30, the J call TRBJ2-7; 9 nucleotides align to TRBD2. The CDR3 covers 13 residues. Germline lookup yields CDR1 GTSNPN and CDR2 SVGIG (reference sequence). With V trimmed by 7 bases and J by 12 bases, 16 bases remained unmatched. As DNA, the CDR3 is TGTGCCTCAATAGGCGGGGGGGCCCCCGTCACGTACTTC. Protein: CASIGGGAPVTYF.

Remarks on this clone: Other DNA sequences in the same sample also yield this CDR3. The V and J genes are TRBV18 and TRBJ2-5; D is uncertain. The CDR3 is 13 residues long. The ends were cut back, 2 bases at V and 0 bases at J, with 4 bases in the middle. Germline V gene sequence: CDR1 KGHSH, CDR2 LQKENI. CDR3 in amino acids: CASSPGDQETQYF. The CDR3 DNA reads as TGTGCCAGCTCACCAGGGGACCAAGAGACCCAGTACTTC. The variable domain in full, completed from reference TRBV18 and TRBJ2-5, reads NAGVMQNPRHLVRRRGQEARLRCSPMKGHSHVYWYRQLPEEGLKFMVYLQKENIIDESGMPKERFSAEFPKEGPSILRIQQVVRGDSAAYFCASSPGDQETQYFGPGTRLLVL.

The rearrangement links TRBV4-3 to TRBJ1-6, with D unresolved. The V end lost 3 bases, the J end lost 0 bases, and 18 bases lay between the germline ends. Germline CDR1 and CDR2: LGHNA and YSLEER. CDR3 length: 19 amino acids. The CDR3: CASSQTGRFSNSYNSPLHF. Here the CDR3 DNA reads TGCGCCAGCAGCCAGACGGGGAGGTTCTCAAACTCCTATAATTCACCCCTCCACTTT.

By share, this clone ranks as medium-sized (0.01 to 0.1%). This sample includes further DNA sequences coding for the same CDR3. The CDR3 DNA reads as TGTGCCAGCAGCCCTAGGCAGGGGTTGGATGGCTACACCTTC. This gives the protein CASSPRQGLDGYTF. The J gene is TRBJ1-2, the V gene TRBV7-2; a weak D match, TRBD1 (6 bases). The CDR3 is made up of 14 amino acids. Germline-derived CDR1 and CDR2 are SGHTA and FQGNSA. Trimming removed 5 bases from V and 6 bases from J, with 16 bases in between. The full variable domain, in which reference TRBV7-2 and TRBJ1-2 provide the parts outside the CDR3, is GAGVSQSPSNKVTEKGKDVELRCDPISGHTALYWYRQSLGQGLEFLIYFQGNSAPDKSGLPSDRFSAERTGGSVSTLTIQRTQQEDSAVYLCASSPRQGLDGYTFGSGTRLTVV.

The chain joins TRBV6-1 to TRBJ2-7; a weak D match, TRBD1 (5 bases). The CDR3 consists of 13 residues. Germline V gene lookup returns CDR1 MNHNS and CDR2 SASEGT. The V and J ends lost 7 bases and 2 bases respectively, with 12 bases between them. For the CDR3, the DNA is TGTGCCAGCACCATGACAGCTACCTACGAGCAGTACTTC. It codes for CASTMTATYEQYF.

The chain is built from TRBV25-1 and TRBJ1-1; D may be TRBD1 (5 bases). CDR3 length: 16 amino acids. Looked up from germline, CDR1 is MGHDK and CDR2 is SYGVNS. Trimming took 6 bases from V and 3 from J, leaving 20 bases between them. CDR3 region: CASRSDPGRGDTEAFF. CDR3 nucleotide sequence: TGTGCCAGCAGATCGGACCCGGGGCGCGGGGACACTGAAGCTTTCTTT.

This clone was detected only a few times. This sequence joins TRBV7-2 and TRBJ1-1; 7 positions agree with TRBD1. The CDR3 is 13 amino acids. V lost 5 bases and J lost 3; bases outside the gene matches: 3. Germline V gene data show CDR1 as SGHTA and CDR2 as FQGNSA. CDR3: CASSRQGDTEAFF. The CDR3 DNA follows: TGTGCCAGCAGCCGACAGGGAGACACTGAAGCTTTCTTT.

This chain uses TRBV30 with TRBJ1-1; no clear D gene. The CDR3 contains 13 residues. V gave up 4 bases and J gave up 7 bases, with 16 bases separating them. Germline V gene sequence: CDR1 GTSNPN, CDR2 SVGIG (reference sequence). The CDR3 protein is CAWIPWAEFEAFF. In DNA form, the CDR3 reads TGTGCCTGGATCCCCTGGGCGGAGTTTGAAGCTTTCTTT.